This T cell receptor (beta chain) was profiled in a study of cytomegalovirus exposure and HLA in healthy donors. Whole-study findings and limits: Cytomegalovirus status was reportedly diagnosed by the classifier with high specificity and sensitivity.

This PCR relied on a set of 60 Vbeta primers and 13 Jbeta primers. The table came from immunoSEQ multiplex PCR; TCRdb's copy has only in-frame clones and leaves some out. The repertoire holds 120,000 or so clones, around 82% seen once, with approximately 11% in the top ten. This CDR3 has 14 amino acids. Germline-derived CDR1 and CDR2 are MNHEY and SMNVEV (reference sequence). V lost 6 bases and J lost 6; bases outside the gene matches: 9. As to this clone: Its antigen is undetermined.

This rearrangement joins TRBV27 to TRBJ2-7; 9 bases line up with TRBD1. Sample: PBMCs. The sequence derives from a man aged 25 to 40 in good health and CMV-seropositive. CDR3 coding DNA: TGTGCCAGCAGCCGGGGACAGGGATGGGGCGAGCAGTACTTC. It codes for CASSRGQGWGEQYF.